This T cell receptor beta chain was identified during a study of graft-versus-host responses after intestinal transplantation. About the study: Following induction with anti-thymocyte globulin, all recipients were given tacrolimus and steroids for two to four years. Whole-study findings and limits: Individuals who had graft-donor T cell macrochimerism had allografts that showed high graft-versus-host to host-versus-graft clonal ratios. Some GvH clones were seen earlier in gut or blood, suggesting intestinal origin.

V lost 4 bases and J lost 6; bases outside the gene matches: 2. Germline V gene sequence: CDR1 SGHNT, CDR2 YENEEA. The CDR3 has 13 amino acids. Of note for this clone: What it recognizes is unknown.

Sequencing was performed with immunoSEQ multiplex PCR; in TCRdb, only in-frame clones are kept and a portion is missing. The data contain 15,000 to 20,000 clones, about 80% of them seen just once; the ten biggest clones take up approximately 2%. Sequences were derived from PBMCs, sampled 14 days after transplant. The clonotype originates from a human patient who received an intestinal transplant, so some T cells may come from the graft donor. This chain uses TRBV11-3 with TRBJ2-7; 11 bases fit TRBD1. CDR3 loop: CASSSGTGGEQYF. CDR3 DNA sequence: TGTGCCAGCAGCTCCGGGACAGGGGGCGAGCAGTACTTC.